The entry that follows covers one TCR beta chain sequence. The antigen remains unidentified. This record comes from a study of neurological immune-mediated disorders. With 10-nucleotide random UMIs, 5'RACE was used to make the cDNA. Every sequencing run generated over 170 million TCR-beta sequences from 15-18 subjects. TCRdb reprocessed the 5' RACE reads with MiXCR, giving one entry per CDR3 protein. The sample comprises 45,000 to 50,000 distinct CDR3 sequences, about 23% of which are singletons, and about 23% rests with the top ten. Trimming took off 0 bases at V and 3 bases at J, with 11 bases between the two ends. Germline V lookup: CDR1 LGHNA, CDR2 YSLEER. The CDR3 sequence is 15 residues long. The study's findings and limits: Multiple sclerosis, the disease with the least TCR clonal expansion, fell below healthy controls, whereas HTLV-1-associated myelopathy showed the most.

The receptor was derived from a woman in her seventies in good health. Source material: PBMCs. The chain links TRBV4-3 to TRBJ1-1; D gene uncertain. The CDR3 DNA is TGCGCCAGCAGCCAAGATCGAGCTGTGCACACTGAAGCTTTCTTT. This encodes CASSQDRAVHTEAFF.